This TCR beta chain was identified in a study of blood T cell repertoires in COVID-19. Study background: T cells, B-cell-depleted T cells, or PBMCs provided the cDNA or gDNA that served as material.

Per the authors' pipeline: Amplification with reference gene primers provided the estimates of nucleated cell counts. The protocol was immunoSEQ multiplex PCR, while the TCRdb copy is restricted to in-frame clones and leaves out a portion. V and J calls and clone size are those listed in that table; D and trimming were worked out from the DNA. The data show 200,000 or so clones, with approximately 80% seen just once and around 2% held by the top ten. This CDR3 is 17 amino acids long. In germline, CDR1 is KGHSH, CDR2 LQKENI. J gave up 4 bases and V 2 bases, and 4 bases lay outside the gene matches. In assigning cohorts, the study relied on participant-reported clinical history. Either two negative PCRs, clearance, or symptom resolution qualified Cohort 3 donors as recovered.

Specimen: PBMCs or T cells enriched from blood (not recorded which). The V gene is TRBV18, the J gene TRBJ2-2, with TRBD2 matching 13 bases. The source of this sequence is a man in his sixties who had recovered from COVID-19. CDR3 DNA sequence: TGTGCCAGCTCACCAGCCCGGACTAGCGGGGGCACCGGGGAGCTGTTTTTT. The encoded protein is CASSPARTSGGTGELFF.